The clone carrying this T cell receptor beta chain has only one observation. Germline V CDR1 and CDR2: MDHEN, SYDVKM. Between the trimmed V and J ends, which lost 3 bases and 1 base, there was a span of 9 bases. CDR3 size: 15 residues. This sample was included in a study of T cell responses to AZD1222 COVID-19 vaccine. The protocol was immunoSEQ multiplex PCR, while the TCRdb copy is restricted to in-frame clones and leaves out a portion. This sample has under 200,000 clones, with just over 90% found just once. This chain links TRBV28 with TRBJ2-2; unclear D gene. The sequences come from peripheral blood, collected on day 0 of AZD1222 vaccination. This sequence originates from an adult in good health. CDR3 DNA sequence: TGTGCCAGCAGTTTTGGTCAGGTGAACACCGGGGAGCTGTTTTTT. Its translation is CASSFGQVNTGELFF.